Listed below are T cell receptor beta chains from one sample, sequenced in a study of blood T cell repertoires in COVID-19. The data were produced by immunoSEQ multiplex PCR, yet TCRdb's version contains in-frame clones alone and is incomplete. The sample lists about 160,000 clones; 79% were seen once. Material: peripheral blood. The receptors shown here come from a woman aged 55-69 years with COVID-19, enrolled during active disease. Both conserved end residues are part of each CDR3. D genes are given only for firm matches. Not every row has a clone size; where given, it reads once, few, many or a size class.

-	few	TRBV6-5	TRBJ1-1	CASRGTLNTEAFF	TGTGCCAGCCGCGGGACGCTGAACACTGAAGCTTTCTTT
-	-	TRBV5-6	TRBJ1-5	CASRDRLAYRNQPQHF	TGTGCCAGCAGAGACAGGCTAGCATATCGCAATCAGCCCCAGCATTTT
TRBD1	-	TRBV5-5	TRBJ2-6	CASSFTGGSGANVLTF	TGTGCCAGCAGCTTTACAGGGGGCTCTGGGGCCAACGTCCTGACTTTC
-	-	TRBV5-6	TRBJ2-5	CASSLTPTGETQYF	TGTGCCAGCAGCTTGACGCCAACCGGGGAGACCCAGTACTTC
TRBD2	-	TRBV19	TRBJ2-7	CASSMTSGLYEQYF	TGTGCCAGTAGTATGACTAGCGGGCTCTACGAGCAGTACTTC
-	-	TRBV5-4	TRBJ1-4	CASSIGSANEKLFF	TGTGCCAGCAGCATCGGTTCTGCTAATGAAAAACTGTTTTTT
TRBD1	-	TRBV5-1	TRBJ1-2	CASSERQGSSSFGYTF	TGCGCCAGCAGCGAAAGACAGGGATCCAGTTCGTTTGGCTACACCTTC
-	once	TRBV29-1	TRBJ1-6	CSVGRQDGSPLHF	TGCAGCGTTGGACGACAGGATGGTTCACCCCTCCACTTT
-	-	TRBV20-1	TRBJ1-2	CSASVAGRDGYTF	TGCAGTGCTAGTGTGGCGGGGCGGGATGGCTACACCTTC
-	-	TRBV6-2/TRBV6-3	TRBJ2-7	CASSYPNRVPYEQYF	TGTGCCAGCAGTTACCCAAACAGGGTCCCCTACGAGCAGTACTTC
TRBD1	once	TRBV6-5	TRBJ1-1	CASSYRQGAREAFF	TGTGCCAGCAGTTACCGACAGGGGGCGAGGGAAGCTTTCTTT
-	-	TRBV6-5	TRBJ2-7	CASRTGSYEQYF	TGTGCCAGCAGGACCGGGAGCTACGAGCAGTACTTC
TRBD1	-	TRBV19	TRBJ1-2	CASTPGQGVNGYTF	TGTGCCAGTACCCCGGGACAGGGAGTAAATGGCTACACCTTC
TRBD1	-	TRBV9	TRBJ2-2	CASSVEQGALFGELFF	TGTGCCAGCAGCGTAGAACAGGGGGCTCTTTTTGGGGAGCTGTTTTTT
-	-	TRBV30	TRBJ1-1	CAWSVDSTQSTKAFF	TGTGCCTGGAGTGTAGACAGCACTCAATCTACTAAAGCTTTCTTT
TRBD1	-	TRBV6-4	TRBJ2-1	CASTPTTGQGVDEQFF	TGTGCCAGCACCCCCACGACGGGACAGGGGGTTGATGAGCAGTTCTTC
-	-	TRBV7-2	TRBJ2-7	CASSLGPIFSDLRPYEQYF	TGTGCCAGCAGCTTAGGTCCCATTTTCTCGGACTTACGTCCCTACGAGCAGTACTTC
-	-	TRBV19	TRBJ1-5	CASSGSNQPQHF	TGTGCCAGTTCAGGTTCCAATCAGCCCCAGCATTTT
TRBD1	-	TRBV11-2	TRBJ1-4	CASSLETGKAEKLFF	TGTGCCAGCAGCTTGGAGACAGGGAAGGCTGAAAAACTGTTTTTT
-	-	TRBV5-1	TRBJ2-7	CASSARQGDFSYEQYF	TGCGCCAGCAGCGCCAGGCAGGGGGACTTCTCCTACGAGCAGTACTTC
TRBD1	-	TRBV4-3	TRBJ2-7	CASSQEGRGRGRVYEQYF	TGCGCCAGCAGCCAAGAAGGCCGGGGTAGGGGGCGCGTCTACGAGCAGTACTTC
-	-	TRBV13	TRBJ1-2	CASSNSFDGGYGYTF	TGTGCCAGCAGCAATTCTTTCGACGGGGGTTATGGCTACACCTTC
TRBD1	few	TRBV5-8	TRBJ1-2	CASSHRGLSYTF	TGTGCCAGCAGCCACAGGGGGTTGAGCTACACCTTC
TRBD1	-	TRBV27	TRBJ1-6	CASSFGDSQNSPLHF	TGTGCCAGCAGTTTCGGGGACAGCCAGAATTCACCCCTCCACTTT
TRBD2	-	TRBV6-2/TRBV6-3	TRBJ2-7	CASSYSLTSLLEQYF	TGTGCCAGCAGTTACTCGCTGACTAGCTTACTCGAGCAGTACTTC
TRBD1	-	TRBV15	TRBJ2-1	CATSRDPIQGAIEQFF	TGTGCCACCAGCAGAGATCCGATACAGGGGGCGATTGAGCAGTTCTTC
-	-	TRBV25-1	TRBJ2-5	CASTGVPRQETQYF	TGTGCCAGCACCGGGGTTCCCCGACAAGAGACCCAGTACTTC
-	once	TRBV7-9	TRBJ2-3	CASSLVTGRLDTQYF	TGTGCCAGCAGCTTAGTTACAGGGAGATTAGATACGCAGTATTTT
-	-	TRBV9	TRBJ2-3	CASSVEAVGAADTQYF	TGTGCCAGCAGCGTCGAGGCAGTGGGGGCAGCAGATACGCAGTATTTT
-	-	TRBV5-8	TRBJ1-5	CASSYNFGDSRYSNQPQHF	TGTGCCAGCAGCTACAATTTCGGAGACAGTCGATATAGCAATCAGCCCCAGCATTTT
-	-	TRBV4-3	TRBJ1-4	CASSQDTGNFEKLFF	TGCGCCAGCAGCCAAGACACAGGGAATTTTGAAAAACTGTTTTTT
-	-	TRBV3-1/TRBV3-2	TRBJ2-1	CASSQGGPGYNEQFF	TGTGCCAGCAGCCAAGGCGGGCCCGGATACAATGAGCAGTTCTTC
-	few	TRBV4-3	TRBJ1-1	CASSRGTEAFF	TGCGCCAGCAGCCGGGGGACAGAAGCTTTCTTT
TRBD1	-	TRBV18	TRBJ1-2	CASSPGQGANGYTF	TGTGCCAGCTCACCGGGACAGGGGGCGAATGGCTACACCTTC
-	-	TRBV27	TRBJ2-1	CASSLLIYGLPNEQFF	TGTGCCAGCAGTTTACTCATATATGGACTCCCCAATGAGCAGTTCTTC
TRBD1	-	TRBV27	TRBJ2-1	CASSFVFGTAPYNEQFF	TGTGCCAGCAGTTTCGTTTTTGGGACAGCACCCTACAATGAGCAGTTCTTC
-	-	TRBV24-1	TRBJ2-3	CATSDWRSTDTQYF	TGTGCCACCAGTGACTGGAGGAGCACAGATACGCAGTATTTT
TRBD2	-	TRBV10-3	TRBJ2-5	CAISEGNTSGEQETQYF	TGTGCCATCAGTGAAGGTAATACTAGCGGGGAGCAAGAGACCCAGTACTTC
-	-	TRBV6-1	TRBJ2-6	CASTLQGSGANVLTF	TGTGCCAGCACTCTACAGGGCTCTGGGGCCAACGTCCTGACTTTC
-	-	TRBV6-5	TRBJ1-1	CASRVKGGTEAFF	TGTGCCAGCAGGGTAAAGGGAGGCACTGAAGCTTTCTTT
-	many	TRBV19	TRBJ2-2	CASRQASGVTGELFF	TGTGCCAGCCGACAGGCCTCCGGTGTCACCGGGGAGCTGTTTTTT
-	-	TRBV11-2	TRBJ2-5	CASSLWLLSEGETQYF	TGTGCCAGCAGCTTATGGCTGCTTTCAGAGGGAGAGACCCAGTACTTC
TRBD2	many	TRBV28	TRBJ2-3	CASSFLAGTDTQYF	TGTGCCAGCAGTTTTTTAGCGGGGACAGATACGCAGTATTTT
TRBD2	few	TRBV6-5	TRBJ2-4	CASSSRTSGGLNIQYF	TGTGCCAGCAGTTCACGGACTAGCGGGGGTCTAAACATTCAGTACTTC
-	-	TRBV13	TRBJ2-3	CASSFRIGPGADTQYF	TGTGCCAGCAGCTTCCGAATTGGCCCTGGTGCAGATACGCAGTATTTT
TRBD2	few	TRBV15	TRBJ2-1	CATSGGLAGVVNEQFF	TGTGCCACCAGCGGGGGTCTAGCGGGAGTAGTGAATGAGCAGTTCTTC
TRBD2	once	TRBV6-5	TRBJ2-7	CASRTSGSGEQYF	TGTGCCAGCAGGACTAGCGGGAGCGGGGAGCAGTACTTC
TRBD1	-	TRBV10-3	TRBJ2-7	CAISESTGMTLHEQYF	TGTGCCATCAGTGAGTCGACAGGGATGACCCTCCACGAGCAGTACTTC
-	-	TRBV2	TRBJ1-1	CASGMGRGTEAFF	TGTGCCAGCGGGATGGGCAGGGGAACTGAAGCTTTCTTT
-	-	TRBV7-3	TRBJ1-5	CASSHRPGDPQHF	TGTGCCAGCAGCCACAGGCCAGGGGATCCCCAGCATTTT
-	-	TRBV30	TRBJ1-1	CAWSPQAYTEAFF	TGTGCCTGGAGTCCCCAGGCTTACACTGAAGCTTTCTTT
-	-	TRBV11-3	TRBJ2-2	CASSSKGAGELFF	TGTGCCAGCAGCTCCAAGGGGGCCGGGGAGCTGTTTTTT
TRBD2	once	TRBV6-4	TRBJ2-3	CASSPLAGAPDTQYF	TGTGCCAGCAGTCCACTAGCGGGAGCCCCAGATACGCAGTATTTT